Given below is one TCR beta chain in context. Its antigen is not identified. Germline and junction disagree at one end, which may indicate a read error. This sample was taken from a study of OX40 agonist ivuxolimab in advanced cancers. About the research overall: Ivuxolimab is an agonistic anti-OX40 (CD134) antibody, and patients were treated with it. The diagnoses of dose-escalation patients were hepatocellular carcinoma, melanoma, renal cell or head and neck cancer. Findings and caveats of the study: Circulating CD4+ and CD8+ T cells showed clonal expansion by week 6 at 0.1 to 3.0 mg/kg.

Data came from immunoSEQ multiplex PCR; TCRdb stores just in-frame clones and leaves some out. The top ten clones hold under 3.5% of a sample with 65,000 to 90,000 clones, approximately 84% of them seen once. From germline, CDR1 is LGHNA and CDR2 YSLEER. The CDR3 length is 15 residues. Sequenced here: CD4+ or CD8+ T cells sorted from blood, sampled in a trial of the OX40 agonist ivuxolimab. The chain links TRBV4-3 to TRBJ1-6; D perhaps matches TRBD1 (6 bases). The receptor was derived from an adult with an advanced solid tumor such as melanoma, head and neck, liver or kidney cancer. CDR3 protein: CASNQDQGYNSPLHF. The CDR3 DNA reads TGCGCCAGCAACCAAGATCAGGGGTATAATTCACCCCTCCACTTT.